This TCR beta chain was observed in a study of blood T cell repertoires in COVID-19. Study background: From the United States, Italy and Spain came samples of acute and convalescent COVID-19. Sample material is recorded as cDNA or gDNA derived from T cells, B-cell-depleted T cells, or PBMCs.

Original processing notes: Amplifying reference gene primers gave estimates of nucleated cell counts. TCRdb keeps only in-frame clones here, not all; method: immunoSEQ multiplex PCR. V, J and clone size are taken as reported in that table, and D and trimming were inferred from the DNA itself. The data show 150,000 to 200,000 clones, 87% seen once. The length of the CDR3 is 15 residues. Trimming left V 5 bases short and J 0 bases short, with 13 bases between. CDR1 and CDR2 from the germline V gene are SGHVS and FQNEAQ. The sequencing sample was made of peripheral blood. This sequence joins TRBV7-8 and TRBJ1-2; TRBD1 might be the D (6 bases). This clonotype originated in a man younger than 30 with active or convalescent COVID-19. CDR3 DNA: TGTGCCAGCAGCCTCAGGGGTCAAGCTAACTATGGCTACACCTTC. This translates into CASSLRGQANYGYTF. Filled out from reference TRBV7-8 and TRBJ1-2, the complete variable domain reads GAGVSQSPRYKVAKRGQDVALRCDPISGHVSLFWYQQALGQGPEFLTYFQNEAQLDKSGLPSDRFFAERPEGSVSTLKIQRTQQEDSAVYLCASSLRGQANYGYTFGSGTRLTVV.